This TCR beta chain emerged from a study of blood T cell repertoires in COVID-19. Study as a whole: Both acute and convalescent COVID-19 samples were obtained from the United States, Italy and Spain. Sources were T cells, B-cell-depleted T cells, or PBMCs; the material itself was cDNA or gDNA.

Data came from immunoSEQ multiplex PCR; TCRdb stores just in-frame clones and leaves some out. The sample shows some 400,000 clones, approximately 86% of them seen only once. V was trimmed by 1 base and J by 6 bases, leaving 14 bases between them. This CDR3 region has 15 residues. Germline V lookup: CDR1 SGHAT, CDR2 FQNNGV. The chain carries TRBV11-2 and TRBJ2-3; possibly TRBD2 for D (7 bases). The receptor's source is a human donor in a cohort sampled during active COVID-19. The sequencing sample was made of peripheral blood. CDR3 sequence: CASSLGHGGPDTQYF. CDR3 sequence (DNA): TGTGCCAGCAGCTTAGGGCACGGGGGGCCGGATACGCAGTATTTT.